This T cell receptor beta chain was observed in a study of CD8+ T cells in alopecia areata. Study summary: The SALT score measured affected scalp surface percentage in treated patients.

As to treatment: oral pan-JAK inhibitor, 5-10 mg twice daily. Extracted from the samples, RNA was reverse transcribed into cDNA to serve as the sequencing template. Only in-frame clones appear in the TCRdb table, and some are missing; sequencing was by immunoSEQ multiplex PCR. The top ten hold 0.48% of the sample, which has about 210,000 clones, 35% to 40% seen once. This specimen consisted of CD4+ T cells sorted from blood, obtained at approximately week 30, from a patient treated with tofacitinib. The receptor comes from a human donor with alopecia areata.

CDR3 nucleotide sequence: TGTGCCAGCACCACGCAGGGAGACAGGGGTAATTCACCCCTCCACTTT. Translating gives CASTTQGDRGNSPLHF. The genes are TRBV2 and TRBJ1-6, with TRBD1 matching 8 bases. From germline, CDR1 is SNHLY and CDR2 FYNNEI. The CDR3 sequence is 16 residues long. The junction had 11 bases not matched to a gene; V was cut back by 7 bases and J by 6 bases.